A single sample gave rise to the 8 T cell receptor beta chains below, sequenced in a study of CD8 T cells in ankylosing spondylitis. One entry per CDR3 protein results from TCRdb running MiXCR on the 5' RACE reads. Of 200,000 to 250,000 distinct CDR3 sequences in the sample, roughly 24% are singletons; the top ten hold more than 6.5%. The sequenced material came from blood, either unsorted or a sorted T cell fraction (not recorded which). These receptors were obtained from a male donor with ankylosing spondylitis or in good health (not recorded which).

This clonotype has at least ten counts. The CDR3 protein is CSVGAGEETQYF. CDR3 DNA sequence: TGCAGCGTTGGGGCCGGGGAAGAGACCCAGTACTTC. The chain couples TRBV29-1 to TRBJ2-5; the D gene is possibly TRBD2 (5 bases). The CDR3 runs 12 residues. V lost 4 bases and J lost 3, with 9 bases in between. Germline V CDR1 and CDR2: SQVTM, ANQGSEA.

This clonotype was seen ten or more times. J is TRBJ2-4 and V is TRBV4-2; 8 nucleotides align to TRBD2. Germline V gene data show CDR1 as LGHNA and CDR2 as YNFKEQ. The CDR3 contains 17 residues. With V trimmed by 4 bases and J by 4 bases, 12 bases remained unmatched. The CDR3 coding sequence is TGTGCCAGCAGCCCTACGCCCCCCGGGACTAGGAAAAACATTCAGTACTTC. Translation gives CASSPTPPGTRKNIQYF.

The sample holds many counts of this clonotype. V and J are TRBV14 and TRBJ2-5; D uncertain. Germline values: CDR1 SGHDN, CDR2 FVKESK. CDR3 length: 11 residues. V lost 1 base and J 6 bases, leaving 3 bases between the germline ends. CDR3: CASSQGKTQYF. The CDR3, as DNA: TGTGCCAGCAGCCAAGGAAAGACCCAGTACTTC. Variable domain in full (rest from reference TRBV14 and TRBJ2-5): EAGVTQFPSHSVIEKGQTVTLRCDPISGHDNLYWYRRVMGKEIKFLLHFVKESKQDESGMPNNRFLAERTGGTYSTLKVQPAELEDSGVYFCASSQGKTQYFGPGTRLLVL.

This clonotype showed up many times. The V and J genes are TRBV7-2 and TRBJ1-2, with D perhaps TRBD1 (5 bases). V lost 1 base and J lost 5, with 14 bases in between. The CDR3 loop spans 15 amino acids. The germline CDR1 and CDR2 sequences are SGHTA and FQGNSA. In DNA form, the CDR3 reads TGTGCCAGCAGCTTAGGTTTGGGGCAGGGTTATGGCTACACCTTC. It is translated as CASSLGLGQGYGYTF.

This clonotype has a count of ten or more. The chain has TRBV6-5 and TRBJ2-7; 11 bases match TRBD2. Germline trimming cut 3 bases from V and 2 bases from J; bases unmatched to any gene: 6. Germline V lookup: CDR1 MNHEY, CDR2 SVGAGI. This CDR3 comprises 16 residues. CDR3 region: CASSYRGTSGTYEQYF. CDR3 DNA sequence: TGTGCCAGCAGTTATCGCGGGACTAGCGGTACCTACGAGCAGTACTTC.

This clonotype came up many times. The CDR3 nucleotides read TGTGCCAGCAGCCCCGGACAGAAAAACTATGGCTACACCTTC. Amino acid sequence: CASSPGQKNYGYTF. This chain uses TRBV6-1 with TRBJ1-2, with D possibly matching TRBD1 (6 bases). Germline-derived CDR1 and CDR2 are MNHNS and SASEGT. V shed 6 bases and J shed 2 bases, with 13 bases lying between them. The CDR3 extends over 14 amino acids.

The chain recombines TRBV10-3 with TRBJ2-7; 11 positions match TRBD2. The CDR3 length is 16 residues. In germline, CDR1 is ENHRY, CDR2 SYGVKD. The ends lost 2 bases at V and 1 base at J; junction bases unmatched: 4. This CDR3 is CAISEAGTSGSYEQYF. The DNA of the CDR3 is TGTGCCATCAGTGAGGCGGGGACTAGCGGATCCTACGAGCAGTACTTC.

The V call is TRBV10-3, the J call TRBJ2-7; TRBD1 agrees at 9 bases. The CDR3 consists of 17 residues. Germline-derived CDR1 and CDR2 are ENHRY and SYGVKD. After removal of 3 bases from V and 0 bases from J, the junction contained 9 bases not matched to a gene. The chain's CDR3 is CAISDKVGQGPSYEQYF. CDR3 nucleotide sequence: TGTGCCATCAGTGATAAGGTGGGACAGGGACCCTCCTACGAGCAGTACTTC.